This TCR beta chain was sequenced for a study of T cells after yellow fever vaccination. Template switching by 5'RACE produced TCR cDNA, adding a universal primer site and UMIs. TCRdb processed the 5' RACE reads anew with MiXCR; each CDR3 protein has one entry. The repertoire includes 120,000 or so distinct CDR3 sequences, approximately 14% of them detected once, and roughly 41% sits in the top ten. This CDR3 contains 15 residues. Trimming took 2 bases from V and 4 from J; bases not matched to a gene: 4. Looked up from germline, CDR1 is MNHEY and CDR2 is SVGAGI. Comment on this clonotype: Its specificity is not known.

Study results and caveats: Abundant bulk-population clonotypes could contaminate the FACS-sorted repertoires. Subsequent booster samples again held most clones from primary vaccination (roughly 96% CD4, over 80% CD8).

The sample in question was CD8+ T cells sorted from PBMCs, obtained 5 days after the yellow fever booster vaccination. This clonotype originated in a man aged 18 to 35 who received the YFV17D yellow fever vaccine. J is TRBJ2-2 and V is TRBV6-5, with TRBD1 matching 7 bases. CDR3 nucleotide sequence: TGTGCCAGCAGTTACGGGACAGACGGCACCGGGGAGCTGTTTTTT. Translating it yields CASSYGTDGTGELFF.